This TCR beta chain was retrieved from a study of Ad26.COV2.S vaccination and SARS-CoV-2 variants. As for the study in general: Into the muscle, Ad26.COV2.S was dosed once or twice, 56 days apart. General study points: Placebo recipients and vaccine recipients were similar in non-spike TCR breadth.

Using immunoSEQ multiplex PCR, the repertoire was profiled, and TCRdb retains in-frame clones only, with some absent. Among approximately 420,000 clones, more than 75% were seen once, and the ten largest hold about 3.5%. Stated treatment: roughly 20 received Ad26.COV2.S at low or high dose, single or two shots; five or six received placebo; per-sample allocation not given. It was on day 63 after the first vaccine or placebo injection that samples were taken. The germline V gene encodes CDR1 MNHEY and CDR2 SVGEGT. The V gene lost 2 bases and the J gene lost 7 bases, with 12 bases spanning the gap. The length of the CDR3 is 14 residues. Concerning this clone itself: Its antigen is unidentified.

Sample: peripheral blood, taken in a trial of Ad26.COV2.S vaccine versus placebo. The receptor's source is a person between 18 and 60 years old who received the Ad26.COV2.S COVID-19 vaccine or a placebo. The chain carries TRBV6-2 or TRBV6-3 and TRBJ1-5; possibly TRBD1 for D (5 bases). CDR3 DNA sequence: TGTGCCAGCAGTTACGGAGGGACCGGGCAGCCCCAGCATTTT. This sequence encodes CASSYGGTGQPQHF.